These 28 T cell receptor beta chains share one sample of origin, sequenced in a study of T cells after yellow fever vaccination. From the 5' RACE reads, TCRdb called clonotypes with MiXCR, one entry per CDR3 protein. This table has 100,000 to 150,000 distinct CDR3 sequences, about 8.8% appearing once. Material: CD8+ T cells sorted from PBMCs, obtained on the day of the yellow fever booster vaccination. These receptor sequences come from a man between 18 and 29 years old who received the YFV17D yellow fever vaccine.

This chain links TRBV29-1 with TRBJ2-7; 9 positions agree with TRBD1. Germline CDR1 SQVTM, CDR2 ANQGSEA. V trimming: 7 bases; J trimming: 2 bases; junction bases outside the gene matches: 15. This CDR3 has 16 residues. This chain's CDR3 is CSDLDGQGSSPYEQYF. Written as DNA, the CDR3 is TGCAGCGACCTGGATGGACAGGGGAGTAGCCCCTACGAGCAGTACTTC.

The chain recombines TRBV11-2 with TRBJ2-3, with D perhaps TRBD1 (5 bases). CDR1 is SGHAT and CDR2 is FQNNGV in the germline V gene. V lost 5 bases, J lost 6 bases, and 24 bases lay in between. The CDR3 length is 17 residues. CDR3 in amino acids: CASSTQAGQVVLDTQYF. The CDR3 nucleotides read TGTGCCAGCAGCACCCAGGCCGGACAAGTTGTTCTCGATACGCAGTATTTT.

The V and J genes are TRBV3-1 and TRBJ1-1; unclear D gene. Germline CDR1 is LGHDT and CDR2 is YNNKEL (reference sequence). CDR3 length: 15 residues. With 3 bases removed from V and 6 bases from J, the gap between germline ends came to 17 bases. In DNA, the CDR3 is TGTGCCAGCAGCCAGGGCGGCGGTATAATTGCTGAAGCTTTCTTT. It yields the protein CASSQGGGIIAEAFF.

J is TRBJ2-1 and V is TRBV27; TRBD1 matches at 8 bases. V shed 5 bases, J shed 4 bases, and the junction held 4 bases outside the gene matches. This CDR3 spans 14 amino acids. Germline V CDR1 and CDR2: MNHEY, SMNVEV (reference sequence). The CDR3 region is CASSPWTGYNEQFF. The CDR3 DNA sequence: TGTGCCAGCAGTCCCTGGACAGGGTACAATGAGCAGTTCTTC.

As DNA, the CDR3 is TGTGCCAGCAGCTTAGCAGGGCCCTACGAGCAGTACTTC. It yields the protein CASSLAGPYEQYF. The rearrangement uses TRBV7-8 and TRBJ2-7; D is unclear. V was clipped by 0 bases and J by 2 bases, with 5 bases between them. The CDR3 is 13 amino acids. Per the germline V gene, CDR1 is SGHVS and CDR2 is FQNEAQ.

This chain uses TRBV6-2 or TRBV6-3 with TRBJ2-1, with TRBD1 matching 7 bases. The CDR3 has 15 residues. With 8 bases clipped from V and 6 bases from J, the junction kept 13 bases outside the gene matches. Germline-derived CDR1 and CDR2 are MNHEY and SVGEGT. The CDR3 sequence is CASSPYRGVGNEQFF. The CDR3 DNA is TGTGCCAGCTCGCCTTACAGGGGAGTAGGCAATGAGCAGTTCTTC.

A few counts support this clonotype. The chain links TRBV11-3 to TRBJ2-5, with D possibly matching TRBD1 (6 bases). The CDR3 spans 15 residues. With 5 bases removed from V and 5 bases from J, the gap between germline ends came to 18 bases. The germline V gene has CDR1 SGHNT and CDR2 YENEEA. Written as DNA, the CDR3 is TGTGCCAGCAGCCAGGGGCGGGCAGGGCTGGAGACCCAGTACTTC. The encoded protein is CASSQGRAGLETQYF.

The table lists this clonotype with a few counts. The J gene is TRBJ1-1, the V gene TRBV6-5, with a tentative D call TRBD1 (5 bases). Deletions cut 6 bases from V and 0 bases from J, with 17 bases between. CDR1 is MNHEY, CDR2 SVGAGI, per germline. The CDR3 extends over 16 amino acids. Here the CDR3 reads CASSRRQFSLNTEAFF. As DNA, the CDR3 is TGTGCCAGCAGCAGGCGACAGTTTTCCTTGAACACTGAAGCTTTCTTT.

This clonotype turned up a few times. CDR3 loop: CSARDYGLAGPSASTDTQYF. DNA for the CDR3: TGCAGTGCTAGAGATTATGGACTAGCGGGGCCGAGTGCCTCCACGGATACGCAGTATTTT. The chain carries TRBV20-1 and TRBJ2-3; 12 bases agree with TRBD2. Germline CDR1 and CDR2: DFQATT and SNEGSKA (reference sequence). The CDR3 contains 20 residues. J lost 6 bases, V lost 0 bases, and 19 bases had no gene match.

This clonotype was counted a few times. The gene calls are TRBV28 and TRBJ2-3, with 8 positions matching TRBD1. The CDR3 contains 17 residues. Germline CDR1 MDHEN, CDR2 SYDVKM. V lost 5 bases and J lost 0; bases outside the gene matches: 10. CDR3 DNA: TGTGCCAGCAGTGGGCCCGGCCAGGGGGCTAGCACAGATACGCAGTATTTT. Residues: CASSGPGQGASTDTQYF.

This clonotype was seen more than once but under ten times. The chain links TRBV4-1 to TRBJ2-3, with TRBD1 as a possible D gene (6 bases). Trimming removed 1 base at V and 0 bases at J, with 17 bases between. Looked up from germline, CDR1 is MGHRA and CDR2 is YSYEKL. CDR3 length: 18 amino acids. The CDR3 loop is CASSQVPGQLTSTDTQYF. DNA of the CDR3: TGCGCCAGCAGCCAAGTTCCGGGACAACTTACTAGCACAGATACGCAGTATTTT.

This clonotype has just a few counts. The CDR3: CASSLALAVQETQYF. The CDR3 DNA follows: TGTGCCAGCAGCTTAGCTCTAGCGGTACAAGAGACCCAGTACTTC. V gene TRBV7-8 combines with J gene TRBJ2-5; 7 nucleotides match TRBD2. The germline V gene encodes CDR1 SGHVS and CDR2 FQNEAQ. J lost 2 bases, V lost 0 bases, and 3 bases had no gene match. The CDR3 is 15 residues long.

The table lists this clonotype with a few counts. This chain connects TRBV19 to TRBJ2-1; 11 nucleotides line up with TRBD2. With 5 bases clipped from V and 6 bases from J, the junction kept 6 bases outside the gene matches. The CDR3 loop spans 15 amino acids. From germline, CDR1 is LNHDA and CDR2 SQIVND (reference sequence). The CDR3 nucleotides read TGTGCCAGTAGTCTCACTAGCGGGGGAGTCAATGAGCAGTTCTTC. Translation: CASSLTSGGVNEQFF.

The V gene is TRBV20-1, the J gene TRBJ2-3; 8 positions agree with TRBD2. This CDR3 contains 14 residues. The germline gives CDR1 DFQATT, CDR2 SNEGSKA (reference sequence). The CDR3 region is CRTPRRTSLFTQYF. Here the CDR3 DNA reads TGCAGGACACCCCGCCGGACTAGCCTATTTACGCAGTATTTT.

This clonotype was observed a handful of times. The chain recombines TRBV27 with TRBJ1-2; TRBD1 matches 7 bases. Germline values: CDR1 MNHEY, CDR2 SMNVEV (reference sequence). The CDR3 consists of 15 residues. V shed 6 bases and J 2 bases; nucleotides not matched to a gene: 9. In DNA, the CDR3 is TGTGCCAGCAGCTCCCAGGGGGACGTGAACTATGGCTACACCTTC. Amino acid sequence: CASSSQGDVNYGYTF.

This clonotype turned up a few times. This chain joins TRBV5-5 and TRBJ1-2, with D uncertain. The V end was cut by 0 bases, the J end by 5 bases, with 5 bases between. The CDR3 contains 12 residues. Germline-derived CDR1 and CDR2 are SGHKS and YYEKEE (reference sequence). CDR3 amino acids: CASSLADYGYTF. Here the CDR3 DNA reads TGTGCCAGCAGCTTGGCTGATTATGGCTACACCTTC.

The CDR3 reads CASSLVPGGEKLFF. The CDR3 DNA follows: TGTGCCAGCAGCCTCGTCCCAGGCGGTGAAAAACTGTTTTTT. The V call is TRBV27, the J call TRBJ1-4, with no clear D. The CDR3 totals 14 residues. Trimming pared 6 bases from V and 7 bases from J, leaving 15 bases between. CDR1 is MNHEY, CDR2 SMNVEV, per germline (reference sequence).

The sample holds a few counts of this clonotype. The rearrangement links TRBV7-3 to TRBJ2-3, with 13 positions matching TRBD2. The germline CDR1 and CDR2 sequences are SGHTA and FQGTGA. V trimming: 5 bases; J trimming: 3 bases; junction bases outside the gene matches: 8. The length of the CDR3 is 17 residues. The CDR3 loop reads CASSLLAGGPGTDTQYF. The CDR3 DNA is TGTGCCAGCAGCCTACTAGCGGGGGGGCCTGGGACAGATACGCAGTATTTT.

This clonotype has a count of ten or more. The chain couples TRBV12-3 or TRBV12-4 to TRBJ1-1, with D possibly matching TRBD1 (6 bases). The CDR3 consists of 13 residues. Trimming stripped 3 bases from V and 3 bases from J, with 8 bases between. In DNA, the CDR3 is TGTGCCAGCAGTTTTAAGGGGGACACTGAAGCTTTCTTT. Translating gives CASSFKGDTEAFF.

This clonotype has just a few counts. This chain links TRBV28 with TRBJ2-7; tentatively, D is TRBD2 (5 bases). In germline, CDR1 is MDHEN, CDR2 SYDVKM. V was pared by 5 bases and J by 4 bases, with 15 bases between. The CDR3 is 14 amino acids. The CDR3 region has the DNA TGTGCCAGCAGTCCCCTGGAGGCGGGTTACGAGCAGTACGTC. The encoded protein is CASSPLEAGYEQYV.

This clonotype showed up just once. The V and J genes are TRBV29-1 and TRBJ1-4; 11 nucleotides agree with TRBD1. This CDR3 contains 14 residues. Per the germline V gene, CDR1 is SQVTM and CDR2 is ANQGSEA. Trimming took 1 base from V and 7 from J; bases not matched to a gene: 2. The CDR3 region has the DNA TGCAGCGTTGAAGTAGGGACAGGGGGTGAAAAACTGTTTTTT. Its protein product is CSVEVGTGGEKLFF.

This clonotype was seen a few times. V and J are TRBV7-9 and TRBJ1-2; the D gene is possibly TRBD1 (5 bases). V lost 3 bases and J lost 4, with 15 bases in between. Germline V gives CDR1 SEHNR, CDR2 FQNEAQ (reference sequence). CDR3 length: 15 amino acids. The CDR3 nucleotides are TGTGCCAGCAGCTTCGGGGGAAGCTTCGCCTATGGCTACACCTTC. This codes for CASSFGGSFAYGYTF.

This clonotype was found a few times. This chain links TRBV29-1 with TRBJ1-2; 7 positions agree with TRBD1. V shed 5 bases, J shed 5 bases, and the junction held 8 bases outside the gene matches. Germline CDR1 SQVTM, CDR2 ANQGSEA. The CDR3 runs to 13 residues. CDR3 region: CSVRHRGGYGYTF. The CDR3 DNA reads TGCAGCGTTAGGCACAGGGGAGGATATGGCTACACCTTC.

The chain joins TRBV7-2 to TRBJ2-7; D gene unclear. Trimming took 5 bases from V and 2 from J, leaving 13 bases between them. The CDR3 extends over 14 amino acids. Per the germline V gene, CDR1 is SGHTA and CDR2 is FQGNSA. The CDR3 loop reads CASSLGANPYEQYV. CDR3 coding DNA: TGTGCCAGCAGCCTAGGTGCCAATCCCTACGAGCAGTACGTC.

Here the CDR3 DNA reads TGTGCCAGCAGCTTAGTTTTGGCTATCTCCTACAATGAGCAGTTCTTC. Protein: CASSLVLAISYNEQFF. The chain employs TRBV7-9 and TRBJ2-1; no clear D gene. Trimming stripped 1 base from V and 0 bases from J, with 10 bases between. The CDR3 is 16 residues long. Germline CDR1 is SEHNR and CDR2 is FQNEAQ (reference sequence).

The chain employs TRBV4-3 and TRBJ2-1, with 10 bases identical to TRBD1. The trim removed 4 bases at V and 5 bases at J, leaving 8 bases unmatched. CDR1 is LGHNA, CDR2 YSLEER, per germline. CDR3 size: 16 residues. CDR3 sequence (DNA): TGCGCCAGCAGCCCCGCCGGGACAGGGGCCGACAATGAGCAGTTCTTC. Translating gives CASSPAGTGADNEQFF.

This clonotype was detected only a few times. The gene calls are TRBV20-1 and TRBJ1-5, with unresolved D. The CDR3 is 14 amino acids. Germline CDR1 DFQATT, CDR2 SNEGSKA (reference sequence). V was shortened by 1 base and J by 3 bases, with 10 bases between the two germline ends. The CDR3 reads CSARVPTPNQPQHF. In DNA form, the CDR3 reads TGCAGTGCTAGAGTCCCTACCCCCAATCAGCCCCAGCATTTT.

This clonotype has ten or more counts. The chain uses TRBV6-2 or TRBV6-3 and TRBJ2-2; D remains unclear. Deletions cut 0 bases from V and 2 bases from J, with 7 bases between. Per the germline V gene, CDR1 is MNHEY and CDR2 is SVGEGT. CDR3 length equals 15 residues. The CDR3 reads CASSYSFENTGELFF. The CDR3 DNA reads as TGTGCCAGCAGTTACTCGTTTGAAAACACCGGGGAGCTGTTTTTT.